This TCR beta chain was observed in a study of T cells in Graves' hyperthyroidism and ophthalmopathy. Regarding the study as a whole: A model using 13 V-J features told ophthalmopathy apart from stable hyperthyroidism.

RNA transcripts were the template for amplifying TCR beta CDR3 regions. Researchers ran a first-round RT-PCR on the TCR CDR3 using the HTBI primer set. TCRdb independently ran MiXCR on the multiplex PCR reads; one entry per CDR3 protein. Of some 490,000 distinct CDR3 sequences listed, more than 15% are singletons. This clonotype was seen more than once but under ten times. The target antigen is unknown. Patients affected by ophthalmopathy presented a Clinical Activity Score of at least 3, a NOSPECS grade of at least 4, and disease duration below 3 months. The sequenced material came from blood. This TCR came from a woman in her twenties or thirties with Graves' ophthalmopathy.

The CDR3 region is CASRLGISSYEQYF. The CDR3 nucleotides are TGTGCCAGCCGACTTGGGATCAGCTCCTACGAGCAGTACTTC. This chain joins TRBV27 and TRBJ2-7; D remains ambiguous. The CDR3 spans 14 residues. V was clipped by 8 bases and J by 0 bases, with 14 bases between them. CDR1 MNHEY and CDR2 SMNVEV come from the germline V gene (reference sequence).